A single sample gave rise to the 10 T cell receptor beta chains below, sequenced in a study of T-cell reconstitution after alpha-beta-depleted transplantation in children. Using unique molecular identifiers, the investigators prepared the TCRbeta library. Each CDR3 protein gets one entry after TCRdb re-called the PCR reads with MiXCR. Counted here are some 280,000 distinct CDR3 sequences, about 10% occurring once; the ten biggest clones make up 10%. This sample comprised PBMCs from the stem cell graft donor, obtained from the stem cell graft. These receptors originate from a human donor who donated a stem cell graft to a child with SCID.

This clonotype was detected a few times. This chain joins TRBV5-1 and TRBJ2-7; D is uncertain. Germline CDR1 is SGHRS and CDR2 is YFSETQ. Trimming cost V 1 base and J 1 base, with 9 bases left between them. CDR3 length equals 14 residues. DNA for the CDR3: TGCGCCAGCAGCTTGCGGCAGACTTCCTACGAGCAGTACTTC. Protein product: CASSLRQTSYEQYF. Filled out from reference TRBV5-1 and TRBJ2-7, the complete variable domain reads KAGVTQTPRYLIKTRGQQVTLSCSPISGHRSVSWYQQTPGQGLQFLFEYFSETQRNKGNFPGRFSGRQFSNSRSEMNVSTLELGDSALYLCASSLRQTSYEQYFGPGTRLTVT.

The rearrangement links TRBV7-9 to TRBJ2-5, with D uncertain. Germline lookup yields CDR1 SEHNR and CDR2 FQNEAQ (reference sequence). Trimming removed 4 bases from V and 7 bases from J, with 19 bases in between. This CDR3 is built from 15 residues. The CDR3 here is CASSSPTDGLGTQYF. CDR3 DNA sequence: TGTGCCAGCAGCTCCCCTACGGACGGTTTAGGGACCCAGTACTTC.

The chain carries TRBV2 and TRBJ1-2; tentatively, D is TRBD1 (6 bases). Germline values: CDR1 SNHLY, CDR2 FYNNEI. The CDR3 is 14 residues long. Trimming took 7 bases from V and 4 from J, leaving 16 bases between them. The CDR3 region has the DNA TGTGCCAGCAACCAGGACAGACCTGTCTATGGCTACACCTTC. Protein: CASNQDRPVYGYTF.

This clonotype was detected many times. The CDR3 loop reads CASSQASGGSIGELFF. The CDR3 coding sequence is TGTGCCAGCAGCCAAGCTAGCGGGGGAAGTATCGGGGAGCTGTTTTTT. J is TRBJ2-2 and V is TRBV3-1; 10 nucleotides align to TRBD2. The CDR3 is 16 amino acids. V was pared by 1 base and J by 7 bases, with 6 bases of the junction left unmatched. CDR1 and CDR2 (germline): LGHDT, YNNKEL (reference sequence).

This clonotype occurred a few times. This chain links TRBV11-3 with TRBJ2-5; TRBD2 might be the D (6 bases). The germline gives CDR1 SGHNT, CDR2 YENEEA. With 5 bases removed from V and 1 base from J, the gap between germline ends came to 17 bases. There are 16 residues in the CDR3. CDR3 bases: TGTGCCAGCAGCCCTACTGGGCGGGGTGGCCAAGAGACCCAGTACTTC. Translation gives CASSPTGRGGQETQYF.

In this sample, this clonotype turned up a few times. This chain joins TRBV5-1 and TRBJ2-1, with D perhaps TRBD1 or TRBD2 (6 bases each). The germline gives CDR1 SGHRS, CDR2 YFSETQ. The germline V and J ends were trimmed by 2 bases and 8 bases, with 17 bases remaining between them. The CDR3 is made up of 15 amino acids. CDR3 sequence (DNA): TGCGCCAGCAGCTTCGAAGGGGGGCGTAGGGATGAGCAGTTCTTC. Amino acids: CASSFEGGRRDEQFF.

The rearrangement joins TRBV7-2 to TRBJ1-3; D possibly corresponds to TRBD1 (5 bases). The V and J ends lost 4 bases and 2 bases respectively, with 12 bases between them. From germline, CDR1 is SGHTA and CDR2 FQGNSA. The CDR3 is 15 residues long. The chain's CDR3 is CASSSGAATGNTIYF. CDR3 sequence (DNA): TGTGCCAGCAGCTCTGGGGCCGCTACTGGAAACACCATATATTTT.

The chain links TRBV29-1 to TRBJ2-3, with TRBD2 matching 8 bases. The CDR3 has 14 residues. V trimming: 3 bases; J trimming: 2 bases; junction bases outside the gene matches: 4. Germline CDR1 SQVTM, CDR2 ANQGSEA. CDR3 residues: CSVDGGASTDTQYF. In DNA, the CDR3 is TGCAGCGTTGACGGGGGGGCCTCCACAGATACGCAGTATTTT.

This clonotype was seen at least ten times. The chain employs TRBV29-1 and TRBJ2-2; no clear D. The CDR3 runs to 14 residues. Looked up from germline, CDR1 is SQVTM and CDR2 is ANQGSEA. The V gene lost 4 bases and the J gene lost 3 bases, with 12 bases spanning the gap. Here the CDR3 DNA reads TGCAGCGTTGCGGGCCGGTGGGACACCGGGGAGCTGTTTTTT. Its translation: CSVAGRWDTGELFF.

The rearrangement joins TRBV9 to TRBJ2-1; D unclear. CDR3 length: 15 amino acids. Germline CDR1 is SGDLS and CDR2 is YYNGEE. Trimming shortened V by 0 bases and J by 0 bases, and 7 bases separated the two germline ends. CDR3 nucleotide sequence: TGTGCCAGCAGCGTAGTTGCGAACTCCTACAATGAGCAGTTCTTC. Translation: CASSVVANSYNEQFF.